This TCR beta chain was identified during a study of PD-1 blockade in classical Hodgkin lymphoma. The study, taken as a whole, reports: Newly diagnosed and completely responding patients shared comparable baseline diversity. In CD4+ cells, TCR diversity went up significantly by C4D1, but in CD8+ cells it did not.

Details on this clone: Its specificity is unknown.

CDR1 ENHRY and CDR2 SYGVKD come from the germline V gene. Trimming left V 3 bases short and J 5 bases short, with 16 bases between. CDR3 size: 16 residues. Time point indicated: cycle 4 day 1 (C4D1), after 5 to 7 weeks of nivolumab. Each patient experienced a relapse that followed autologous stem cell transplantation, and brentuximab vedotin exposure varied. Best responses were complete response, partial response or progressive disease. The repertoire was sequenced with immunoSEQ multiplex PCR; TCRdb's copy has only in-frame clones and lacks some. The table includes about 64,000 clones, roughly nine tenths detected once.

The specimen was peripheral blood mononuclear cells (PBMCs), collected before the fourth cycle of nivolumab. This receptor was taken from a human donor with classical Hodgkin lymphoma. The chain carries TRBV10-3 and TRBJ1-4; D remains unclear. The CDR3 bases are TGTGCCATCAGTGAATATTGGCAGAATGAAAATGAAAAACTGTTTTTT. As protein: CAISEYWQNENEKLFF.